These T cell receptor beta chains were read from a single sample in a study of neurological immune-mediated disorders. Via MiXCR, TCRdb re-called the 5' RACE reads, giving one row per CDR3 protein. The sample records 77,000 or so distinct CDR3 sequences, around a tenth being singletons. Sequenced: PBMCs. The source of these receptors is a man aged 50-60 years in good health. Each CDR3 is given with its conserved first and last residue. A D gene is named only where the DNA matches it firmly. Clone size appears in some rows only: once, few, many, or a class for an expanded clone.

j_call	d_call	v_call	clone_size	cdr3_aa	cdr3_nt
TRBJ1-1	TRBD1	TRBV18	many	CASSPIWTGGPLNTEAFF	TGTGCCAGCTCACCAATTTGGACAGGGGGTCCCTTGAACACTGAAGCTTTCTTT
TRBJ1-4	NA	TRBV27	many	CASRTVNEKLFF	TGTGCCAGCAGGACAGTCAATGAAAAACTGTTTTTT
TRBJ2-3	TRBD2	TRBV20-1	many	CSARVLAGVRTDTQYF	TGCAGTGCTAGAGTATTAGCGGGGGTGAGGACAGATACGCAGTATTTT
TRBJ2-1	NA	TRBV10-3	many	CAISVNNEQFF	TGTGCCATCAGTGTTAACAATGAGCAGTTCTTC
TRBJ2-3	TRBD1	TRBV20-1	few	CSASRPGQNTDTQYF	TGCAGTGCTAGCCGCCCGGGACAGAACACAGATACGCAGTATTTT
TRBJ2-5	TRBD2	TRBV28	many	CASSFRLAGETQYF	TGTGCCAGCAGTTTTCGCCTAGCGGGGGAGACCCAGTACTTC
TRBJ2-1	NA	TRBV16	many	CASSQSGLYNEQFF	TGTGCCAGCAGCCAATCGGGTCTTTACAATGAGCAGTTCTTC
TRBJ2-5	NA	TRBV20-1	many	CSAPHPTTGRETQYF	TGCAGTGCTCCCCACCCGACGACCGGGCGGGAGACCCAGTACTTC
TRBJ2-5	TRBD2	TRBV20-1	few	CSAPLGLALETQYF	TGCAGTGCCCCTCTTGGACTAGCATTGGAGACCCAGTACTTC
TRBJ1-3	NA	TRBV2	many	CATGVGFGNTIYF	TGTGCCACCGGCGTGGGTTTTGGAAACACCATATATTTT
TRBJ2-6	TRBD1	TRBV6-5	many	CASSYGQGTGANVLTF	TGTGCCAGCAGTTACGGACAGGGGACTGGGGCCAACGTCCTGACTTTC
TRBJ2-3	TRBD2	TRBV10-3	many	CATGAGGPGTDTQYF	TGTGCCACTGGGGCGGGAGGGCCAGGGACAGATACGCAGTATTTT
TRBJ2-3	TRBD1	TRBV4-2	many	CASSQALSTGQGTDTQYF	TGTGCCAGCAGCCAAGCTCTTTCGACGGGACAGGGCACAGATACGCAGTATTTT
TRBJ1-3	NA	TRBV5-1	few	CASSLDGADTGNTIYF	TGCGCCAGCAGCTTGGACGGCGCCGACACTGGAAACACCATATATTTT
TRBJ2-4	NA	TRBV2	NA	CASRGTSIQYF	TGTGCCAGCAGGGGCACGTCGATTCAGTACTTC
TRBJ2-3	TRBD1	TRBV27	many	CASKSLKTGDGVTDTQYF	TGTGCCAGCAAGTCCCTAAAAACAGGGGATGGAGTAACAGATACGCAGTATTTT